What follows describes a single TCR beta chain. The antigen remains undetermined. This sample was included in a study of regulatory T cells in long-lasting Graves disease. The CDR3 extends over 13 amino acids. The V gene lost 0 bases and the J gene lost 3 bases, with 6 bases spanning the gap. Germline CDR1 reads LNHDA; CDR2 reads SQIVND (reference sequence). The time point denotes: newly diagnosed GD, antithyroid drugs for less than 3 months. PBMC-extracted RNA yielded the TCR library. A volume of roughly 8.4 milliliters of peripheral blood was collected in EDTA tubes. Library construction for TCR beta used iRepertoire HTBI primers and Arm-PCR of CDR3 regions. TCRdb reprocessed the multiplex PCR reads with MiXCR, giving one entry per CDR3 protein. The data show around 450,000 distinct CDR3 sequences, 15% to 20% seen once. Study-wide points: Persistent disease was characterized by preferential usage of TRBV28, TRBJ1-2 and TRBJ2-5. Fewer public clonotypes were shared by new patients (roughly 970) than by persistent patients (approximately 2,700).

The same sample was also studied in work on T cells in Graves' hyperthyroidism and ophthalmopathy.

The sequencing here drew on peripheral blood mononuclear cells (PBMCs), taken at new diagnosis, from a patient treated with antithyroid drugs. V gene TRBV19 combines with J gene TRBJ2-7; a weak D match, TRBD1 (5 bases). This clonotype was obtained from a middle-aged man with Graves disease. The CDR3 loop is CASSIDRDYEQYF. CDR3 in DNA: TGTGCCAGTAGTATAGACAGGGACTACGAGCAGTACTTC.